This T cell receptor beta chain was obtained from a study of blood T cell repertoires in COVID-19. Study-wide context: Sites across the United States, Italy and Spain contributed samples from acute and convalescent COVID-19. T cells, B-cell-depleted T cells, or PBMCs supplied cDNA or gDNA.

The CDR3 is 15 residues long. With V trimmed by 6 bases and J by 9 bases, 11 bases remained unmatched. Germline V CDR1 and CDR2: SGHVS, FNYEAQ. Under the authors' procedure: Amplification of reference gene primers was used by the study to estimate nucleated cell counts. The method was immunoSEQ multiplex PCR; TCRdb's version includes in-frame clones alone and lacks a portion of them. That table is the source of V, J and clone size, and D and trimming were worked out from the DNA. The table lists fewer than 110,000 clones, roughly 85% of them singletons, with around 3.1% in the top ten. Sequencing used peripheral blood. This TCR came from a man aged 50 or older in a cohort sampled during active COVID-19. The chain is built from TRBV7-6 and TRBJ2-1; 10 bases line up with TRBD2. The CDR3 DNA follows: TGTGCCAGCAGTAGCTTGAGCGGGGGGGCGGGTGAGCAGTTCTTC. The encoded protein is CASSSLSGGAGEQFF.